Each of the 31 T cell receptor beta chains below was sequenced from the same sample in a study of cytomegalovirus exposure and HLA in healthy donors. Vbeta (60) and Jbeta (13) primers were used in the PCR. The repertoire was sequenced with immunoSEQ multiplex PCR; TCRdb's copy has only in-frame clones and lacks some. Seen here are under 150,000 clones, 80% to 90% observed once, and the top ten hold 4% to 4.5%. Sequencing was performed on PBMCs. All receptors come from a middle-aged woman in good health and CMV-seropositive.

This chain joins TRBV28 and TRBJ2-7; D is ambiguous. Germline CDR1 and CDR2: MDHEN and SYDVKM. The CDR3 runs 15 residues. The ends were cut back, 6 bases at V and 2 bases at J, with 17 bases in the middle. The CDR3 nucleotides read TGTGCCAGCAGGGAACTCGCGACATCGACCTACGAGCAGTACTTC. Translated: CASRELATSTYEQYF.

In regard to this clone: A read error may produce the germline difference seen at one junction end. Additional DNA sequences in this sample encode the identical CDR3. The V call is TRBV2, the J call TRBJ2-3, with 7 bases identical to TRBD2. Per the germline V gene, CDR1 is SNHLY and CDR2 is FYNNEI. The CDR3 has 14 residues. DNA for the CDR3: TGTGCCAGCAGGTCCGGGACTAACTCAGATACGCAGTACTTT. Amino acids: CASRSGTNSDTQYF.

J is TRBJ1-4 and V is TRBV29-1; D possibly corresponds to TRBD1 (6 bases). This CDR3 region has 14 residues. Per germline, CDR1 SQVTM and CDR2 ANQGSEA. V dropped 1 base and J dropped 7 bases, with 13 bases sitting between them. CDR3 sequence reads: CSVEVGGAGEKLFF. CDR3 sequence (DNA): TGCAGCGTTGAAGTTGGGGGGGCGGGTGAAAAACTGTTTTTT.

The V call is TRBV7-9, the J call TRBJ1-5; D is ambiguous. The CDR3 spans 14 residues. Trimming took 1 base from V and 10 from J, leaving 14 bases between them. Germline V gene sequence: CDR1 SEHNR, CDR2 FQNEAQ (reference sequence). CDR3 sequence: CASSLGISGGPQHF. CDR3 DNA sequence: TGTGCCAGCAGCTTAGGAATCTCTGGAGGCCCCCAGCATTTT.

The chain joins TRBV6-5 to TRBJ1-1, with no clear D. Germline CDR1 is MNHEY and CDR2 is SVGAGI. The CDR3 runs 14 residues. V was cut by 3 bases and J by 0 bases, with 8 bases left in between. The CDR3 coding sequence is TGTGCCAGCAGTTATGGGAGCATGAACACTGAAGCTTTCTTT. Its protein is CASSYGSMNTEAFF.

V usage is TRBV2 and J usage is TRBJ2-5, with unresolved D. The CDR3 spans 13 residues. Per germline, CDR1 SNHLY and CDR2 FYNNEI. With 4 bases removed from V and 2 bases from J, the gap between germline ends came to 8 bases. The CDR3 here is CASSGALQETQYF. The DNA of the CDR3 is TGTGCCAGCAGTGGCGCACTTCAAGAGACCCAGTACTTC.

About this clone itself: Other DNA sequences in this specimen translate into the identical CDR3. The chain recombines TRBV19 with TRBJ2-7; TRBD1 aligns across 9 bases. Germline V lookup: CDR1 LNHDA, CDR2 SQIVND (reference sequence). V gave up 5 bases and J gave up 3 bases; unmatched junction bases: 2. The CDR3 sequence is 13 residues long. CDR3 nucleotide sequence: TGTGCCAGTAGTTCGGACAGGGGCTACGAGCAGTACTTC. Translated, it gives CASSSDRGYEQYF. Looking up the rest from reference TRBV19 and TRBJ2-7 gives the full variable domain: DGGITQSPKYLFRKEGQNVTLSCEQNLNHDAMYWYRQDPGQGLRLIYYSQIVNDFQKGDIAEGYSVSREKKESFPLTVTSAQKNPTAFYLCASSSDRGYEQYFGPGTRLTVT.

The CDR3 DNA follows: TGTGCGACTAGACCCGCTCCTAACTATGGCTACACCTTC. It encodes CATRPAPNYGYTF. This rearrangement joins TRBV19 to TRBJ1-2; no reliable D call. Per germline, CDR1 LNHDA and CDR2 SQIVND (reference sequence). This CDR3 has 13 residues.

The J gene is TRBJ2-7, the V gene TRBV6-1; 7 bases match TRBD1. CDR3 size: 13 residues. After removal of 8 bases from V and 6 bases from J, the junction contained 10 bases not matched to a gene. Germline CDR1 MNHNS, CDR2 SASEGT. CDR3 residues: CASGLTGAGEQYF. The CDR3 DNA is TGTGCCAGCGGCCTTACAGGGGCGGGCGAGCAGTACTTC.

DNA for the CDR3: TGTGCCTGGACAGGCAAAAATGAAAAACTGTTTTTT. Translating it yields CAWTGKNEKLFF. V gene TRBV30 combines with J gene TRBJ1-4, with D uncertain. The CDR3 is made up of 12 amino acids. Trimming pared 4 bases from V and 5 bases from J, leaving 8 bases between. Germline V gives CDR1 GTSNPN, CDR2 SVGIG (reference sequence).

The chain employs TRBV25-1 and TRBJ1-2; D is unresolved. This CDR3 contains 13 residues. CDR1 is MGHDK, CDR2 SYGVNS, per germline. V shed 5 bases and J shed 0 bases, with 7 bases lying between them. The CDR3 spells CASSMEANYGYTF. The CDR3 DNA follows: TGTGCCAGCAGTATGGAGGCTAACTATGGCTACACCTTC.

The chain combines TRBV7-9 with TRBJ2-1; 9 bases map to TRBD2. CDR1 and CDR2 from the germline V gene are SEHNR and FQNEAQ (reference sequence). Germline trimming cut 5 bases from V and 8 bases from J; bases unmatched to any gene: 10. There are 15 residues in the CDR3. The CDR3 region has the DNA TGTGCCAGCAGCCTTAGCGGGAGTAATTTCCATGAGCAGTTCTTC. This gives the protein CASSLSGSNFHEQFF.

The genes are TRBV5-5 and TRBJ2-1, with TRBD2 identical over 11 bases. The germline CDR1 and CDR2 sequences are SGHKS and YYEKEE (reference sequence). V shed 0 bases and J 4 bases; nucleotides not matched to a gene: 6. This CDR3 comprises 17 residues. The CDR3 coding sequence is TGTGCCAGCAGCTTGGAGCTAGCGGGGGGACAGTACAATGAGCAGTTCTTC. Translating it yields CASSLELAGGQYNEQFF.

The rearrangement joins TRBV5-6 to TRBJ2-7; a weak D match, TRBD2 (6 bases). Between the trimmed V and J ends, which lost 0 bases and 0 bases, there was a span of 16 bases. The CDR3 consists of 17 residues. CDR1 and CDR2 from the germline V gene are SGHDT and YYEEEE. The chain's CDR3 is CASSLVTWGESSYEQYF. CDR3 coding DNA: TGTGCCAGCAGCTTGGTTACGTGGGGGGAGTCCTCCTACGAGCAGTACTTC.

The chain couples TRBV6-5 to TRBJ2-3; perhaps TRBD2 as D (5 bases). CDR1 is MNHEY, CDR2 SVGAGI, per germline. Trimming removed 6 bases from V and 1 base from J, with 8 bases in between. The CDR3 runs to 13 residues. For the CDR3, the DNA is TGTGCCAGCAGGAGGGAAGGCACAGATACGCAGTATTTT. Translation: CASRREGTDTQYF.

The chain combines TRBV27 with TRBJ2-5; tentatively, D is TRBD2 (6 bases). The tail of the sequence fits TRBJ2-7 better, so the J call may be wrong. The CDR3 is 14 residues long. Germline V gene data show CDR1 as MNHEY and CDR2 as SMNVEV (reference sequence). CDR3 residues: CASSSGLPSYEQYF. In DNA, the CDR3 is TGTGCCAGCAGCTCGGGACTCCCATCCTACGAGCAGTACTTC.

CDR3 residues: CASSYIASVYNEQFF. The CDR3, as DNA: TGTGCCAGCAGTTACATCGCGAGCGTCTACAATGAGCAGTTCTTC. The gene calls are TRBV6-5 and TRBJ2-1; D gene uncertain. This CDR3 region has 15 residues. Germline-derived CDR1 and CDR2 are MNHEY and SVGAGI. V lost 2 bases and J lost 3, with 11 bases in between.

The rearrangement links TRBV28 to TRBJ2-7; a weak D match, TRBD1 (5 bases). V gave up 3 bases and J gave up 2 bases, with 11 bases separating them. Germline CDR1 reads MDHEN; CDR2 reads SYDVKM. The CDR3 has 14 amino acids. CDR3 amino acids: CASSLGRNPYEQYF. The CDR3 region has the DNA TGTGCCAGCAGTTTGGGGCGAAATCCCTACGAGCAGTACTTC.

This sequence joins TRBV5-6 and TRBJ1-4, with 8 bases lining up with TRBD1. Looked up from germline, CDR1 is SGHDT and CDR2 is YYEEEE. This CDR3 spans 15 amino acids. Trimming removed 3 bases from V and 7 bases from J; junction bases left unmatched: 8. In DNA form, the CDR3 reads TGTGCCAGCAGCTGGCAGGACAGGGAAGGTGAAAAACTGTTTTTT. It translates to CASSWQDREGEKLFF.

The rearrangement joins TRBV6-5 to TRBJ2-7, with a weak D call TRBD2 (6 bases). V was pared by 3 bases and J by 3 bases, with 15 bases between. CDR1 and CDR2 from the germline V gene are MNHEY and SVGAGI. The CDR3 loop spans 15 amino acids. The CDR3 nucleotides are TGTGCCAGCAGTTATATGGGAGGAGGGAACTACGAGCAGTACTTC. Encoded protein: CASSYMGGGNYEQYF.

The chain uses TRBV28 and TRBJ1-2, with TRBD1 identical over 11 bases. Losses at the gene ends were 1 base for V and 8 bases for J; bases not matched to a gene: 9. Germline loops: CDR1 MDHEN, CDR2 SYDVKM. This CDR3 comprises 16 residues. In DNA form, the CDR3 reads TGTGCCAGCAGTTTATTGGGGACAGGGGGGAATCGGGGCTACACCTTC. Translated, it gives CASSLLGTGGNRGYTF.

This sequence joins TRBV5-4 and TRBJ1-5; no firm D call. Trimming took 1 base from V and 7 from J, leaving 9 bases between them. CDR1 and CDR2 from the germline V gene are SGHNT and YYREEE (reference sequence). CDR3 length equals 13 residues. CDR3 loop: CASSLSLSQPQHF. The CDR3 nucleotides read TGTGCCAGCAGCTTGTCCCTTAGCCAGCCCCAGCATTTT. The full variable domain, completed using reference TRBV5-4 and TRBJ1-5, is ETGVTQSPTHLIKTRGQQVTLRCSSQSGHNTVSWYQQALGQGPQFIFQYYREEENGRGNFPPRFSGLQFPNYSSELNVNALELDDSALYLCASSLSLSQPQHFGDGTRLSIL.

The rearrangement joins TRBV28 to TRBJ2-7; D is ambiguous. Germline V gene lookup returns CDR1 MDHEN and CDR2 SYDVKM. V was trimmed by 3 bases and J by 7 bases, leaving 13 bases between them. The CDR3 loop spans 13 amino acids. The DNA for the CDR3 is TGTGCCAGCAGTTTCTCCCCGACGGGTGAGCAGTACTTC. Encoded protein: CASSFSPTGEQYF.

This chain uses TRBV6-1 with TRBJ1-5; 8 bases match TRBD1. This CDR3 is built from 14 residues. The V segment lost 6 bases and the J segment 4 bases; nucleotides outside the gene matches: 5. Germline lookup yields CDR1 MNHNS and CDR2 SASEGT. CDR3 DNA: TGTGCCAGCAGACCGGGACAGGAGAATCAGCCCCAGCATTTT. Translating it yields CASRPGQENQPQHF.

The chain couples TRBV9 to TRBJ1-2, with 9 bases fitting TRBD1. The CDR3 loop spans 14 amino acids. Germline V gene data show CDR1 as SGDLS and CDR2 as YYNGEE. Trimming removed 3 bases from V and 7 bases from J; junction bases left unmatched: 7. CDR3 sequence reads: CASSARDRDGGYTF. CDR3 sequence (DNA): TGTGCCAGCAGCGCCCGGGACAGGGATGGTGGCTACACCTTC.

The chain is built from TRBV5-1 and TRBJ2-3; D call uncertain. V lost 1 base and J lost 6, with 6 bases in between. The CDR3 is 12 residues long. Germline V gives CDR1 SGHRS, CDR2 YFSETQ. The CDR3 loop is CASSLIADTQYF. CDR3 nucleotide sequence: TGCGCCAGCAGCTTGATTGCGGATACGCAGTATTTT.

The J gene is TRBJ2-2, the V gene TRBV2; 7 nucleotides match TRBD2. This CDR3 is 15 amino acids long. Germline loops: CDR1 SNHLY, CDR2 FYNNEI. Germline trimming cut 4 bases from V and 0 bases from J; bases unmatched to any gene: 2. The CDR3 protein is CASSGTRANTGELFF. The CDR3 nucleotides read TGTGCCAGCAGTGGGACTAGAGCGAACACCGGGGAGCTGTTTTTT.

The chain carries TRBV19 and TRBJ2-1, with 7 bases aligning to TRBD1. With V trimmed by 10 bases and J by 0 bases, 6 bases remained unmatched. This CDR3 has 14 amino acids. Looked up from germline, CDR1 is LNHDA and CDR2 is SQIVND (reference sequence). The CDR3 coding sequence is TGTGCCACTAAAGACAGGGTCTCCTACAATGAGCAGTTCTTC. Amino acid sequence: CATKDRVSYNEQFF.

This clone is a singleton in its sample. The chain joins TRBV20-1 to TRBJ1-2; D ambiguous. Trimming removed 8 bases from V and 6 bases from J, with 7 bases in between. Germline CDR1 and CDR2: DFQATT and SNEGSKA (reference sequence). The CDR3 is made up of 9 amino acids. The CDR3, as DNA: TGCAGTTCATCGGATGGCTACACCTTC. It yields the protein CSSSDGYTF.

The rearrangement joins TRBV28 to TRBJ2-5; D possibly corresponds to TRBD1 (6 bases). The V and J ends lost 5 bases and 4 bases respectively, with 14 bases between them. The CDR3 loop spans 14 amino acids. In germline, CDR1 is MDHEN, CDR2 SYDVKM. The CDR3 nucleotides are TGTGCCAGCAGTCCTACGACAGGAAGAGAGACCCAGTACTTC. Protein: CASSPTTGRETQYF.

The chain couples TRBV5-6 to TRBJ2-7; 7 nucleotides agree with TRBD1. This CDR3 spans 15 amino acids. Germline-derived CDR1 and CDR2 are SGHDT and YYEEEE. Unmatched junction bases numbered 9, after V lost 4 bases and J lost 2 bases. CDR3 DNA: TGTGCCAGCAGCCACTGGACAGGCAACACCTACGAGCAGTACTTC. Amino acid sequence: CASSHWTGNTYEQYF.